This T cell receptor beta chain was documented in a study of T-cell memory formation after mild COVID-19. The germline V and J ends were trimmed by 5 bases and 8 bases, with 15 bases remaining between them. Looked up from germline, CDR1 is SEHNR and CDR2 is FQNEAQ (reference sequence). The CDR3 sequence is 14 residues long. TCRdb re-derived calls from the 5' RACE reads in MiXCR, one entry per CDR3 protein. In the table there are more than 300,000 distinct CDR3 sequences, roughly 20% of which are singletons. Only a few counts were recorded for this clonotype. Antigen unknown. Study conclusions and caveats: The study found contracting CD4+ clones mainly in CM and EM and contracting CD8+ clones in EMRA.

The source material was PBMCs or a T cell subset sorted from them (not recorded which). The chain recombines TRBV7-9 with TRBJ1-4; D is ambiguous. The TCR was taken from a young man who had mild COVID-19 (a few samples of this study predate the infection). Cell type and time point are not known. In DNA, the CDR3 is TGTGCCAGCAGCCTCCTTCCTAGCGGGGAAAAACTGTTTTTT. Translation: CASSLLPSGEKLFF.